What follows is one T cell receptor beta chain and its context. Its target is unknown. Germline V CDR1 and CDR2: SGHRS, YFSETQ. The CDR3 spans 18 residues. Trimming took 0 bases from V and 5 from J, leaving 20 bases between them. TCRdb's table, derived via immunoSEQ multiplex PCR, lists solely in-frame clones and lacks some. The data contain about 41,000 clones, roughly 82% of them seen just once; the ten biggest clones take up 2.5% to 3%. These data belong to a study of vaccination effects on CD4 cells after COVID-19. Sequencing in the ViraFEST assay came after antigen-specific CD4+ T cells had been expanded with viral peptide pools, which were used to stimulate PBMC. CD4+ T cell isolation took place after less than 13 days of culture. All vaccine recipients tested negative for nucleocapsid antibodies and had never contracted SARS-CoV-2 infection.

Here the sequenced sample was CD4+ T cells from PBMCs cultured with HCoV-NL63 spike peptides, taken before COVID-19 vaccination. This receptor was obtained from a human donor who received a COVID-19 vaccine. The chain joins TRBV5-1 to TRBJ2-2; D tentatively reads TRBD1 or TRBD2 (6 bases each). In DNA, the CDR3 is TGCGCCAGCAGCTTGGAGGGGGGAAAGATGTCGGGGACCGGGGAGCTGTTTTTT. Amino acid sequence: CASSLEGGKMSGTGELFF.